Listed here are 3 T cell receptor beta chains from one sample, sequenced in a study of OX40 agonist ivuxolimab in advanced cancers. Some clones are missing from TCRdb's copy, which holds only in-frame ones; the method was immunoSEQ multiplex PCR. The sample includes approximately 84,000 clones, about 86% of them seen just once. The material was CD4+ or CD8+ T cells sorted from blood, obtained in a trial of the OX40 agonist ivuxolimab. These receptors came from an adult with an advanced solid tumor such as melanoma, head and neck, liver or kidney cancer.

The chain links TRBV27 to TRBJ2-2, with a weak D call TRBD1 (5 bases). The ends were cut back, 1 base at V and 6 bases at J, with 12 bases in the middle. Looked up from germline, CDR1 is MNHEY and CDR2 is SMNVEV (reference sequence). The CDR3 sequence is 15 residues long. In DNA form, the CDR3 reads TGTGCCAGCAGTTTATTAGGGGCTACGCCCGGGGAGCTGTTTTTT. Residues: CASSLLGATPGELFF.

The chain uses TRBV6-4 and TRBJ2-1, with 7 positions matching TRBD2. This CDR3 is 14 amino acids long. Trimming cost V 6 bases and J 6 bases; bases outside gene matches: 8. The V gene's germline CDR1 is MRHNA and CDR2 SNTAGT. CDR3 bases: TGTGCCAGCAGGGGCAAACTAGCGATCAATGAGCAGTTCTTC. This encodes CASRGKLAINEQFF.

This clone has ten or more counts. This chain connects TRBV5-5 to TRBJ2-2; tentatively, D is TRBD1 (6 bases). This CDR3 contains 16 residues. V was pared by 4 bases and J by 0 bases, with 13 bases between. Germline CDR1 is SGHKS and CDR2 is YYEKEE (reference sequence). The CDR3, as DNA: TGTGCCAGCAGCCAAGGACAGCTCTCGAACACCGGGGAGCTGTTTTTT. It is translated as CASSQGQLSNTGELFF.